These 6 T cell receptor beta chains were all obtained from the same sample, sequenced in a study of radiation and T cells in renal cell carcinoma. Specified time point: blood 4 weeks post-SBRT, at nephrectomy. Noted treatment: 15 Gy SBRT to primary tumor, nephrectomy 4 weeks later. The table came from immunoSEQ multiplex PCR; TCRdb's copy has only in-frame clones and leaves some out. Altogether 50,000 to 65,000 clones are present, 65% to 80% being singletons, with the ten largest covering around 6.8%. The material was blood, obtained from a patient whose treatment included radiotherapy and nephrectomy. The receptors originated from a man in his sixties with renal cell carcinoma.

The J gene is TRBJ1-4, the V gene TRBV5-1, with a possible D match to TRBD1 (5 bases). CDR3 length: 16 residues. Germline lookup yields CDR1 SGHRS and CDR2 YFSETQ. Trimming cost V 3 bases and J 5 bases, with 17 bases left between them. CDR3 amino acids: CASSSAPGTTNEKLFF. CDR3 nucleotides: TGCGCCAGCAGCTCAGCTCCCGGGACGACGAATGAAAAACTGTTTTTT.

The rearrangement links TRBV19 to TRBJ1-6; 8 positions match TRBD1. The CDR3 loop spans 16 amino acids. Germline trimming cut 5 bases from V and 6 bases from J; bases unmatched to any gene: 9. Germline V gives CDR1 LNHDA, CDR2 SQIVND (reference sequence). The CDR3 DNA follows: TGTGCCAGTAGTCGCCCCGGACAGGGAGGTAATTCACCCCTCCACTTT. This encodes CASSRPGQGGNSPLHF.

This chain uses TRBV9 with TRBJ2-5; the D gene is possibly TRBD2 (6 bases). Germline V gene data show CDR1 as SGDLS and CDR2 as YYNGEE. Trimming left V 0 bases short and J 3 bases short, with 9 bases between. This CDR3 comprises 14 residues. CDR3 in amino acids: CASSVGASEETQYF. The CDR3 nucleotides are TGTGCCAGCAGCGTAGGGGCTAGCGAAGAGACCCAGTACTTC.

The chain joins TRBV5-1 to TRBJ2-1; maybe TRBD1 (6 bases). Trimming stripped 2 bases from V and 8 bases from J, with 20 bases between. The length of the CDR3 is 16 residues. Germline loops: CDR1 SGHRS, CDR2 YFSETQ. Written as DNA, the CDR3 is TGCGCCAGCAGCTTACCGACAGGAGCGTCGCTGGATGAGCAGTTCTTC. Amino acid sequence: CASSLPTGASLDEQFF. Full variable domain (missing parts from reference TRBV5-1 and TRBJ2-1): KAGVTQTPRYLIKTRGQQVTLSCSPISGHRSVSWYQQTPGQGLQFLFEYFSETQRNKGNFPGRFSGRQFSNSRSEMNVSTLELGDSALYLCASSLPTGASLDEQFFGPGTRLTVL.

The CDR3 coding sequence is TGTGCCAGCAGCCCCCCGGGGGCCCGCAATGAGCAGTTCTTC. It specifies CASSPPGARNEQFF. The V call is TRBV11-3, the J call TRBJ2-1; the D gene could be TRBD1 or TRBD2 (6 bases each). V lost 5 bases to trimming and J lost 6 bases, with 14 bases between them. Germline V gives CDR1 SGHNT, CDR2 YENEEA. The CDR3 contains 14 residues.

The gene calls are TRBV5-1 and TRBJ2-3; 7 bases are a match to TRBD2. J lost 3 bases, V lost 6 bases, and 10 bases had no gene match. Germline V lookup: CDR1 SGHRS, CDR2 YFSETQ. CDR3 length: 15 amino acids. The CDR3 bases are TGCGCCAGCACCCGCACGGGAGGATTTACAGATACGCAGTATTTT. Translation gives CASTRTGGFTDTQYF.